This is a list of T cell receptor beta chains from one sample in a study of T cells in localized non-small cell lung cancer. TCRdb's copy holds only in-frame clones and misses some; the assay was immunoSEQ multiplex PCR. The sample has roughly 16,000 clones, around 85% seen once. Specimen: peripheral blood, collected before any cancer treatment. These receptors originate from a woman aged 35-75 years with stage I lung adenocarcinoma. Both conserved end residues are part of each CDR3. A D gene is named only where the DNA matches it firmly. A row's size may be missing; if present it is once, few, many or a size class.

v_gene	abundance	d_gene	CDR3aa
TRBV28	-	-	CASSLPQGPRGQETQYF
TRBV5-1	-	TRBD1	CASSYRGRFDEQYF
TRBV5-6	-	-	CASSSFQVANTGELFF
TRBV28	medium-sized	-	CASSFGRTNEAFF
TRBV18	few	-	CASSPPTGGRYTEAFF
TRBV7-4	-	-	CASSLFPPRDTSSPLHF
TRBV19	once	-	CASSMLRAWAGEGRETQYF
TRBV4-2	-	TRBD2	CASMSLAGGSTGELFF
TRBV7-9	medium-sized	-	CASSLAGEKGYTF
TRBV6-1	-	-	CASSGDTYGYTF
TRBV7-2	-	TRBD2	CASSLTSGEQFF
TRBV11-2	-	TRBD1	CASRDSSYEQYF
TRBV11-2	-	TRBD2	CASSSGSAGGQETQYF
TRBV6-6	few	TRBD2	CASSYEAGSYNEQFF
TRBV28	-	-	CASSSGQRSTQYF
TRBV30	once	TRBD1	CAWRSGGADGNQPQHF
TRBV4-1	-	-	CASSQVQLQGDSNQPQHF
TRBV19	-	-	CASSIGRGYEQYF
TRBV6-5	-	-	CASSYSIGAEAFF
TRBV18	-	TRBD1	CASSPDARGITEAFF
TRBV29-1	-	-	CSVSGLLNTEAFF
TRBV7-2	once	-	CAPQGSGNTIYF
TRBV6-5	-	-	CASSAGGLGNQPQHF
TRBV27	-	TRBD1	CASSLQGADTEAFF
TRBV28	-	TRBD1	CASSSPGTGAYNEQFF
TRBV30	once	-	CAWSRGAYNSPLHF
TRBV19	once	-	CASSKGPAQDTQYF